Each of the 9 T cell receptor beta chains below was sequenced from the same sample in a study of identical twins. MiXCR, run by TCRdb on the 5' RACE reads, gives a single entry per CDR3 protein. Altogether 500,000 to 600,000 distinct CDR3 sequences are present, about 20% being singletons, with the ten largest covering around 0.91%. The same sample was also studied in work on T cells expressing NK-cell markers.

The sequenced sample consisted of CD4+ T cells sorted from blood. Source of these receptors: a young woman in good health.

This clonotype came up a few times. J is TRBJ2-7 and V is TRBV29-1; TRBD2 matches at 15 bases. The germline gives CDR1 SQVTM, CDR2 ANQGSEA. The ends lost 6 bases at V and 3 bases at J; junction bases unmatched: 6. The CDR3 runs to 15 residues. CDR3 region: CSVVLGLAGGYEQYF. In DNA, the CDR3 is TGCAGCGTAGTGCTGGGACTAGCGGGGGGCTACGAGCAGTACTTC.

There are many counts of this clonotype. J is TRBJ2-2 and V is TRBV11-2; D gene ambiguous. V lost 5 bases, J lost 0 bases, and 10 bases lay in between. The CDR3 extends over 15 amino acids. Germline lookup yields CDR1 SGHAT and CDR2 FQNNGV. CDR3 in amino acids: CASSIGRANTGELFF. For the CDR3, the DNA is TGTGCCAGCAGCATTGGACGGGCGAACACCGGGGAGCTGTTTTTT.

CDR3 region: CASSLTRALEAGELFF. The CDR3 bases are TGCGCCAGCAGCTTGACCCGCGCCCTCGAGGCCGGGGAGCTGTTTTTT. J is TRBJ2-2 and V is TRBV5-1; D uncertain. The CDR3 loop spans 16 amino acids. V shed 1 base and J shed 6 bases, with 16 bases lying between them. Germline-derived CDR1 and CDR2 are SGHRS and YFSETQ.

The chain recombines TRBV7-2 with TRBJ1-1, with TRBD1 as a possible D gene (5 bases). The CDR3 extends over 14 amino acids. Looked up from germline, CDR1 is SGHTA and CDR2 is FQGNSA. Trimming shortened V by 5 bases and J by 3 bases, and 13 bases separated the two germline ends. The CDR3 sequence is CASSPEWGDTEAFF. CDR3 nucleotides: TGTGCCAGCAGCCCCGAGTGGGGGGACACTGAAGCTTTCTTT.

The V gene is TRBV29-1, the J gene TRBJ2-6; D perhaps matches TRBD1 (5 bases). Germline-derived CDR1 and CDR2 are SQVTM and ANQGSEA. The CDR3 is made up of 16 amino acids. Trimming took off 4 bases at V and 0 bases at J, with 13 bases between the two ends. CDR3 coding DNA: TGCAGCGTTGGGATGACAGCCTACTCTGGGGCCAACGTCCTGACTTTC. This encodes CSVGMTAYSGANVLTF. Based on the CDR3 plus reference TRBV29-1 and TRBJ2-6, the full variable domain is SAVISQKPSRDICQRGTSLTIQCQVDSQVTMMFWYRQQPGQSLTLIATANQGSEATYESGFVIDKFPISRPNLTFSTLTVSNMSPEDSSIYLCSVGMTAYSGANVLTFGAGSRLTVL.

The CDR3 sequence is CASSWLAGQETQYF. The DNA for the CDR3 is TGTGCCAGCTCTTGGTTGGCAGGGCAAGAGACCCAGTACTTC. V usage is TRBV2 and J usage is TRBJ2-5; TRBD1 might be the D (5 bases). Germline CDR1 is SNHLY and CDR2 is FYNNEI. Trimming stripped 8 bases from V and 2 bases from J, with 15 bases between. The CDR3 sequence is 14 residues long.

In this sample, this clonotype turned up a few times. V gene TRBV7-9 combines with J gene TRBJ2-1, with TRBD1 matching 7 bases. CDR1 SEHNR and CDR2 FQNEAQ come from the germline V gene (reference sequence). This CDR3 is built from 14 residues. Unmatched junction bases numbered 8, after V lost 4 bases and J lost 8 bases. Written as DNA, the CDR3 is TGTGCCAGCAGCTCTCGTAGGGGGCGGGATGAGCAGTTCTTC. Protein: CASSSRRGRDEQFF.

This clonotype appeared many times. This chain uses TRBV12-3 or TRBV12-4 with TRBJ1-1; D uncertain. The CDR3 covers 13 residues. With 1 base removed from V and 1 base from J, the gap between germline ends came to 4 bases. The CDR3 region is CASSLGENTEAFF. The CDR3 DNA follows: TGTGCCAGCAGTTTAGGAGAGAACACTGAAGCTTTCTTT.

V usage is TRBV18 and J usage is TRBJ2-1; 11 positions agree with TRBD2. The V gene end was trimmed by 6 bases and the J gene end by 6 bases; junction bases not matched to a gene: 7. The CDR3 runs 15 residues. Germline V gene data show CDR1 as KGHSH and CDR2 as LQKENI. The CDR3 DNA reads as TGTGCCAGCTCGAGGGCCGGGACTAGCGGCAATGAGCAGTTCTTC. Its translation: CASSRAGTSGNEQFF.